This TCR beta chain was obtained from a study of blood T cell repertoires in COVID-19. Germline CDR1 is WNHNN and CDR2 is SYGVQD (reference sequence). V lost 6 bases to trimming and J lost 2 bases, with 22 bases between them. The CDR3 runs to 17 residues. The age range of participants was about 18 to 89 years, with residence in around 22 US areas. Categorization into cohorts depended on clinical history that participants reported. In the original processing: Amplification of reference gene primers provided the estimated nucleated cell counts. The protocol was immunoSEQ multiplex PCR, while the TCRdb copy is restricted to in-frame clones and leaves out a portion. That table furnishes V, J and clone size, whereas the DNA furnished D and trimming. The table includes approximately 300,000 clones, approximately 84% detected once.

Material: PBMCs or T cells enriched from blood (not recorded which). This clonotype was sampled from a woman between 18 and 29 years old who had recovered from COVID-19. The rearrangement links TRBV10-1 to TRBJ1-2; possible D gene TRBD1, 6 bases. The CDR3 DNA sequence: TGCGCCAGCAGCGGGGTCCTGGATGGGGGCTTAAACTATGGCTACACCTTC. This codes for CASSGVLDGGLNYGYTF.